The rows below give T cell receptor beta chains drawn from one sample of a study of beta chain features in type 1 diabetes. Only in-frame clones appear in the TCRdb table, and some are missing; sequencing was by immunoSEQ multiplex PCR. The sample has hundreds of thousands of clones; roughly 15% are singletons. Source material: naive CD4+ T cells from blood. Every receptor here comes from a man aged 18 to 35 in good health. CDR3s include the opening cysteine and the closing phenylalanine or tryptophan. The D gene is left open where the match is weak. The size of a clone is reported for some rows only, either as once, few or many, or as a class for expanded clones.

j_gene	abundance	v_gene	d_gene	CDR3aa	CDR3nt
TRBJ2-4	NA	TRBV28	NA	CASSFGQRKNIQYF	TGTGCCAGCAGTTTCGGCCAGAGAAAAAACATTCAGTACTTC
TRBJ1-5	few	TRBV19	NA	CASSIVGVQPQHF	TGTGCCAGTAGTATAGTAGGGGTTCAGCCCCAGCATTTT
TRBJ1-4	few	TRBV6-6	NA	CASSYQQTNEKLFF	TGTGCCAGCAGTTATCAACAGACTAATGAAAAACTGTTTTTT
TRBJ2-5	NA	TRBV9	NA	CASSVALGETQYF	TGTGCCAGCAGCGTAGCTCTGGGAGAGACCCAGTACTTC
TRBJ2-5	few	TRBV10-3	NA	CASSPNAEGTQYF	TGTGCCAGCTCCCCCAACGCCGAAGGGACCCAGTACTTC
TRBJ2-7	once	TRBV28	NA	CASTPGSIGYEQYF	TGTGCCAGCACGCCAGGGTCAATAGGCTACGAGCAGTACTTC
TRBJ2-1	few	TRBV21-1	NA	CASSKGGQGSYNEQFF	TGTGCCAGCAGCAAAGGGGGACAGGGGTCCTACAATGAGCAGTTCTTC
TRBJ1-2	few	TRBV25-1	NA	CASSREGFYGYTF	TGTGCCAGCAGCAGGGAAGGCTTCTATGGCTACACCTTC
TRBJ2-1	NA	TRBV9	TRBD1	CASSVEGQGWNEQFF	TGTGCCAGCAGCGTAGAGGGACAGGGTTGGAATGAGCAGTTCTTC
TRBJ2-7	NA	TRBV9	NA	CASSSKTGQDYEQYF	TGTGCCAGCAGCTCGAAGACAGGCCAGGACTACGAGCAGTACTTC
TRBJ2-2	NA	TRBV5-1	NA	CASSRGANTGELFF	TGCGCCAGCAGTCGAGGGGCTAACACCGGGGAGCTGTTTTTT
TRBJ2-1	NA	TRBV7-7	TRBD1	CASSTRQGAYNEQFF	TGTGCTAGCAGCACCCGACAGGGGGCCTACAATGAGCAGTTCTTC
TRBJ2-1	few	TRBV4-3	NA	CASSPGGARGSSDEQFF	TGCGCCAGCAGCCCTGGTGGCGCCAGGGGATCCAGCGATGAGCAGTTCTTC
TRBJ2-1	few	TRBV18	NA	CASSPNLQRGGPYNEQFF	TGTGCCAGCTCACCAAATTTGCAACGAGGGGGGCCCTACAATGAGCAGTTCTTC
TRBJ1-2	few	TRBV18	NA	CASSPKPSQGTANYGYTF	TGTGCCAGCTCACCCAAACCTTCACAGGGAACAGCTAACTATGGCTACACCTTC
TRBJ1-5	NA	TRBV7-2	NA	CASSLEADSNQPQHF	TGTGCCAGCAGCTTAGAGGCGGATAGCAATCAGCCCCAGCATTTT
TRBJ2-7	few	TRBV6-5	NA	CASRGGVYEQYF	TGTGCCAGCAGGGGCGGGGTGTACGAGCAGTACTTC
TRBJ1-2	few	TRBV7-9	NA	CASSPQGISGGYTF	TGTGCCAGCAGCCCTCAGGGTATCTCAGGGGGCTACACCTTC
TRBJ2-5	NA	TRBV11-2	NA	CASSLVGRLAGQETQYF	TGTGCCAGCAGCTTAGTTGGTAGACTTGCGGGCCAAGAGACCCAGTACTTC
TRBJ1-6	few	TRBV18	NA	CASSPGTNSPLHF	TGTGCCAGCTCACCTGGGACCAATTCACCCCTCCACTTT
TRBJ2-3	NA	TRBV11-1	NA	CASSYRTDTQYF	TGTGCCAGCAGCTATCGCACAGATACGCAGTATTTT
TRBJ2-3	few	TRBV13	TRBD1	CASSSWTGPSTDTQYF	TGTGCCAGCAGCTCCTGGACAGGACCAAGCACAGATACGCAGTATTTT
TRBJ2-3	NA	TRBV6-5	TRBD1	CASSSYRGGTDTQYF	TGTGCCAGCAGTAGTTACAGGGGCGGCACAGATACGCAGTATTTT
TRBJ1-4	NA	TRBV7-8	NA	CASSLQGATTNEKLFF	TGTGCCAGCAGCTTGCAGGGAGCTACAACTAATGAAAAACTGTTTTTT
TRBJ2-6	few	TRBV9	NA	CASSAKNSGANVLTF	TGTGCCAGCAGCGCTAAGAACTCTGGGGCCAACGTCCTGACTTTC
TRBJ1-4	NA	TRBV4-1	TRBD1	CASSQPETGVREKLFF	TGCGCCAGCAGCCAACCAGAAACAGGGGTGCGGGAAAAACTGTTTTTT
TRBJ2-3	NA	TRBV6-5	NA	CASSSQRDTQYF	TGTGCCAGCAGCTCGCAGCGGGATACGCAGTATTTT
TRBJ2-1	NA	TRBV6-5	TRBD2	CASSPLAGASHEQFF	TGTGCCAGCAGCCCACTAGCGGGGGCGTCTCATGAGCAGTTCTTC
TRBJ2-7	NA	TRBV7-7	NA	CASSPSTGVSEQYF	TGTGCCAGCAGCCCGTCCACAGGTGTAAGTGAGCAGTACTTC
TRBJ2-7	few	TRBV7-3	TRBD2	CASSLSPGTSGREQYF	TGTGCCAGCAGCTTAAGTCCCGGGACTAGCGGGAGGGAGCAGTACTTC
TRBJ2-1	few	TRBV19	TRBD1	CASTPPLGQGAGNEQFF	TGTGCCAGTACCCCTCCCTTGGGACAGGGGGCGGGGAATGAGCAGTTCTTC
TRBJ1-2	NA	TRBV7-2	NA	CASSPTFGGNYGYTF	TGTGCCAGCAGCCCCACTTTCGGGGGAAACTATGGCTACACCTTC
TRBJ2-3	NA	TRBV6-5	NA	CASSYSGPPDTQYF	TGTGCCAGCAGTTACTCCGGACCACCCGATACGCAGTATTTT
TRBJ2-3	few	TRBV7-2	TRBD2	CASSTRGGGTDTQYF	TGTGCCAGCAGCACACGGGGGGGCGGCACAGATACGCAGTATTTT
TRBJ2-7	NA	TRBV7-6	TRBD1	CAVGTGFSYEQYF	TGTGCCGTCGGGACAGGGTTTTCCTACGAGCAGTACTTC
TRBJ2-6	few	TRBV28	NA	CASSSAGKTSGANVLTF	TGTGCCAGCAGTAGCGCCGGCAAGACATCTGGGGCCAACGTCCTGACTTTC
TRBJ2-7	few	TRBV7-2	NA	CASSLGGGNYEQYF	TGTGCCAGCAGCTTAGGCGGCGGAAACTACGAGCAGTACTTC
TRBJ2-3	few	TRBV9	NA	CASSVAAGISTDTQYF	TGTGCCAGCAGCGTAGCCGCGGGGATTAGCACAGATACGCAGTATTTT
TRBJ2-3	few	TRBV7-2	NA	CASSLASKIALAQYF	TGTGCCAGCAGCTTAGCTAGTAAGATCGCATTGGCGCAGTATTTT
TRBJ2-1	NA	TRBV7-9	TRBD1	CASSLPGQGFYNEQFF	TGTGCCAGCAGCCTGCCGGGACAGGGATTCTACAATGAGCAGTTCTTC
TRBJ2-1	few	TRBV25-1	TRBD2	CASSGTTSGWGQQFF	TGTGCCAGCAGTGGTACGACTAGCGGATGGGGGCAACAGTTCTTC
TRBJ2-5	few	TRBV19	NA	CASSAAELGQETQYF	TGTGCCAGTAGTGCTGCGGAACTTGGGCAAGAGACCCAGTACTTC
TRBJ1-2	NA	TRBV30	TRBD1	CAWSSPTGKGVRNGYTF	TGTGCCTGGAGTTCCCCGACAGGGAAGGGTGTACGGAATGGCTACACCTTC
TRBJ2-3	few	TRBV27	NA	CASGHDSPITDTQYF	TGTGCCAGCGGGCACGACAGTCCGATCACAGATACGCAGTATTTT
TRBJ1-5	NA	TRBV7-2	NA	CASSSAGGNQPQHF	TGTGCCAGCAGCTCAGCAGGTGGAAATCAGCCCCAGCATTTT
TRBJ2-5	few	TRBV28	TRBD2	CASSFSGGTQYF	TGTGCCAGCAGTTTTTCGGGAGGGACCCAGTACTTC
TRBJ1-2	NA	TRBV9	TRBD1	CASSVGQGNYGYTF	TGTGCCAGCAGCGTAGGACAGGGGAACTATGGCTACACCTTC
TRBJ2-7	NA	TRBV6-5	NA	CASRDPGSNEQYF	TGTGCCAGCAGGGACCCTGGGAGTAACGAGCAGTACTTC
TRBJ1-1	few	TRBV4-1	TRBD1	CASSQAGTGGAAFF	TGCGCCAGCAGCCAGGCCGGGACAGGGGGCGCGGCTTTCTTT
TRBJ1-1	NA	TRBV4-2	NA	CASSQDIRTNSEAFF	TGTGCCAGCAGCCAAGATATCAGGACGAACTCTGAAGCTTTCTTT
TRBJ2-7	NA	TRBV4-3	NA	CASSQEWRYSYEQYF	TGCGCCAGCAGCCAAGAATGGCGTTACTCCTACGAGCAGTACTTC
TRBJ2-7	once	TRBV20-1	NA	CSAHSSHEQYF	TGCAGTGCTCACAGCTCCCACGAGCAGTACTTC
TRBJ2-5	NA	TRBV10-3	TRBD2	CAISVGLGETQYF	TGTGCCATCAGTGTGGGACTAGGAGAGACCCAGTACTTC
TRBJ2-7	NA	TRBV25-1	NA	CASSECQTPLSYEQYF	TGTGCCAGCAGTGAATGTCAAACCCCTCTTTCCTACGAGCAGTACTTC
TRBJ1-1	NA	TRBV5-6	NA	CASSLNMNTEAFF	TGTGCCAGCAGTTTGAACATGAACACTGAAGCTTTCTTT